This is a list of T cell receptor beta chains from one sample in a study of beta chain features in type 1 diabetes. Libraries were prepared by immunoSEQ multiplex PCR; TCRdb keeps only in-frame clonotypes and omits some of them. This sample has under 250,000 clones, with over 12% found just once. What was sequenced was naive CD4+ T cells from blood. These receptors were taken from a woman aged 40-49 years in good health. The CDR3 runs from the conserved cysteine through the conserved F or W.

V | CDR3
TRBV7-2 | CASRWDRGVRFTF
TRBV5-1 | CASTSRGAGETQYF
TRBV5-1 | CASSLGTGANVLTF
TRBV30 | CAKRATGEQFF
TRBV4-1 | CASSQGGQGFYGYTF
TRBV5-4 | CASSLPGRGGETQYF
TRBV7-2 | CASSLVGAREQYF
TRBV5-1 | CASSTLPAGANTGELFF
TRBV6-6 | CASRYSVGYTF
TRBV11-2 | CASSSGTSHTDTQYF
TRBV11-2 | CASSWTANTGELFF
TRBV7-9 | CASSSGQGDNQPQHF
TRBV9 | CASSFPPTGTQYF
TRBV27 | CASSSPGYQETQYF
TRBV4-3 | CASSQGGPRVQGRGPYGYTF
TRBV6-5 | CASSSTGPNYGYTF
TRBV6-5 | CASSRGGAGANVLTF
TRBV18 | CASSPPSKNTEAFF
TRBV19 | CASSIPRGGRTDTQYF
TRBV6-5 | CASSYEAVAGELFF
TRBV10-3 | CAIRVGAGQGYGYTF
TRBV2 | CASGPWGGYNEQFF
TRBV6-1 | CASSDTGTGGNEQFF
TRBV19 | CASRRDSYNSPLHF
TRBV28 | CASSALVSEAFF
TRBV14 | CASSPTGLTGELFF
TRBV6-5 | CASLGQGRSGYTF
TRBV25-1 | CASTGWGDSPLHF
TRBV5-1 | CASSLTASGGANNEQFF
TRBV27 | CATRLAGANSYEQYF
TRBV5-4 | CASSWGQNYEQYF
TRBV7-2 | CASSLVRGSRETQYF
TRBV29-1 | CSVLTDNQETQYF
TRBV2 | CASSKDRAYGYTF
TRBV28 | CASSPFLSLNEQYF
TRBV5-1 | CASSSGTGYNSPLHF
TRBV5-4 | CASSPRGANEAFF
TRBV7-2 | CASSLAGLAGNEQFF
TRBV11-2 | CAKGGLYNEQFF
TRBV6-6 | CASTPPGGGSYEQFF
TRBV9 | CASSDLAGAYEQYF
TRBV7-2 | CAIRQGDQPQHF
TRBV7-9 | CASSSDRGWPYEQYF
TRBV18 | CASSPRTAGQVNTEAFF